The T cell receptor beta chain under discussion was sequenced for a study of T cells after yellow fever vaccination. Study-wide results and limits: Peaking on day 5 versus 15, the secondary response was faster but weaker.

This clonotype has more than one count but fewer than ten. Its specificity is unknown. UMIs and a universal primer site were added when TCR cDNA was made by 5'RACE template switching. TCRdb independently ran MiXCR on the 5' RACE reads; one entry per CDR3 protein. The sample yields fewer than 450,000 distinct CDR3 sequences, approximately 3.9% seen once. The germline gives CDR1 LNHDA, CDR2 SQIVND (reference sequence). This CDR3 has 16 residues. J gave up 1 base and V 3 bases, and 9 bases lay outside the gene matches. Sequencing was performed on PBMCs, taken 5 days after the yellow fever booster vaccination. The receptor comes from a young man who received the YFV17D yellow fever vaccine. The rearrangement links TRBV19 to TRBJ2-7; 7 bases align to TRBD2. This CDR3 is CASSMGAGRTSYEQYF. CDR3 nucleotide sequence: TGTGCCAGTAGTATGGGAGCGGGACGGACTTCCTACGAGCAGTACTTC.